The 20 T cell receptor beta chains presented below share a single source sample, sequenced in a study of beta chain features in type 1 diabetes. The study reverse transcribed the entire isolated RNA, so it sequenced expressed TCRB transcripts. Generated by immunoSEQ multiplex PCR, the TCRdb table keeps only in-frame clones and is missing some. Among around 320,000 clones listed, approximately 14% were seen once. Sample: central memory CD4+ T cells from blood. The receptors originated from a man aged 25 to 40 in good health.

This sequence joins TRBV7-3 and TRBJ2-5; the match to TRBD1 covers 8 bases. Germline-derived CDR1 and CDR2 are SGHTA and FQGTGA. V lost 4 bases to trimming and J lost 4 bases; unmatched junction nucleotides: 5. This CDR3 is 14 amino acids long. The CDR3 sequence is CASSSSGGGETQYF. DNA of the CDR3: TGTGCCAGCAGCTCCTCAGGGGGCGGAGAGACCCAGTACTTC.

The gene calls are TRBV7-2 and TRBJ2-3; possibly TRBD1 or TRBD2 for D (5 bases each). The CDR3 extends over 15 amino acids. Germline assignment: CDR1 SGHTA and CDR2 FQGNSA. V was trimmed by 5 bases and J by 6 bases, leaving 18 bases between them. CDR3: CASSLHGTAEDTQYF. The CDR3 DNA sequence: TGTGCCAGCAGCCTCCACGGGACCGCCGAGGATACGCAGTATTTT.

In this sample, this clone turned up a few times. This CDR3 reads CASSQRGVGELFF. CDR3 bases: TGTGCCAGCAGCCAACGGGGGGTCGGGGAGCTGTTTTTT. This rearrangement joins TRBV2 to TRBJ2-2; the match to TRBD2 covers 7 bases. The V segment lost 6 bases and the J segment 7 bases; nucleotides outside the gene matches: 5. The germline CDR1 and CDR2 sequences are SNHLY and FYNNEI. This CDR3 is 13 amino acids long.

Remarks on this clone: A read error may explain this, as a much larger clone is one base away. CDR3 coding DNA: TGTGCCAGCAGCGTAGACAGCGATAATTCACCCCTCCACTTT. Its protein product is CASSVDSDNSPLHF. The rearrangement links TRBV9 to TRBJ1-6; D is unresolved. Deletions cut 0 bases from V and 5 bases from J, with 6 bases between. Looked up from germline, CDR1 is SGDLS and CDR2 is YYNGEE. This CDR3 has 14 amino acids.

The chain couples TRBV29-1 to TRBJ2-2, with a weak D call TRBD1 (5 bases). The CDR3 length is 13 residues. V was pared by 3 bases and J by 4 bases, with 9 bases between. The V gene's germline CDR1 is SQVTM and CDR2 ANQGSEA. Written as DNA, the CDR3 is TGCAGCGTTGAGGCAGGGCTCACCGGGGAGCTGTTTTTT. Its translation: CSVEAGLTGELFF.

This clone appeared a few times. The V call is TRBV6-6, the J call TRBJ2-1; D might be TRBD1 or TRBD2, each matching 5 bases. With 8 bases removed from V and 6 bases from J, the gap between germline ends came to 11 bases. The germline CDR1 and CDR2 sequences are MNHNY and SVGAGI (reference sequence). This CDR3 has 12 amino acids. The CDR3 DNA sequence: TGTGCCAGCGGGAGTCAGGGCAATGAGCAGTTCTTC. It yields the protein CASGSQGNEQFF.

This clone came up many times. This chain's CDR3 is CASSFSVDTQYF. The CDR3 bases are TGTGCCAGCAGCTTTTCTGTGGATACGCAGTATTTT. The V gene is TRBV7-9, the J gene TRBJ2-3, with D unresolved. CDR1 is SEHNR, CDR2 FQNEAQ, per germline (reference sequence). V was shortened by 3 bases and J by 6 bases, with 7 bases between the two germline ends. This CDR3 is built from 12 residues.

CDR3 sequence reads: CASSFTGGVANEQFF. CDR3 sequence (DNA): TGTGCCAGCAGCTTTACGGGGGGGGTAGCGAATGAGCAGTTCTTC. This chain connects TRBV7-2 to TRBJ2-1, with 8 bases lining up with TRBD2. V lost 3 bases to trimming and J lost 7 bases; unmatched junction nucleotides: 8. Germline CDR1 SGHTA, CDR2 FQGNSA. CDR3 length equals 15 residues.

This clone appeared a few times. The genes are TRBV7-2 and TRBJ2-5; unclear D gene. The ends were cut back, 1 base at V and 0 bases at J, with 12 bases in the middle. The CDR3 sequence is 16 residues long. CDR1 and CDR2 from the germline V gene are SGHTA and FQGNSA. DNA of the CDR3: TGTGCCAGCAGCTTAGATCGTTACAGTTACCAAGAGACCCAGTACTTC. Its protein is CASSLDRYSYQETQYF.

This clone was detected only a few times. The chain employs TRBV5-1 and TRBJ1-1; D is unresolved. The V gene lost 5 bases and the J gene lost 2 bases, with 13 bases spanning the gap. The CDR3 extends over 14 amino acids. Germline CDR1 and CDR2: SGHRS and YFSETQ. The CDR3 nucleotides read TGCGCCAGCAGTCGCGACGTAACCAACACTGAAGCTTTCTTT. Protein sequence: CASSRDVTNTEAFF.

The CDR3 region is CASIGLGTSGGGTDTQYF. CDR3 sequence (DNA): TGTGCCAGTATTGGGCTCGGGACTAGCGGGGGTGGTACAGATACGCAGTATTTT. The chain uses TRBV28 and TRBJ2-3, with 14 bases aligning to TRBD2. Trimming at V came to 9 bases and at J to 3 bases, leaving 14 bases not matched to a gene. CDR3 length: 18 amino acids. Per germline, CDR1 MDHEN and CDR2 SYDVKM.

The chain recombines TRBV11-1 with TRBJ2-1; possible D gene TRBD2, 6 bases. The germline V gene encodes CDR1 SGHAT and CDR2 FQDESV (reference sequence). V lost 4 bases and J lost 2, with 18 bases in between. CDR3 length equals 17 residues. CDR3 region: CASSSKVSGSTYNEQFF. The CDR3 DNA reads as TGTGCCAGCAGCTCAAAGGTTAGCGGAAGTACCTACAATGAGCAGTTCTTC.

This clone was counted only a few times. The chain has TRBV9 and TRBJ2-5, with D perhaps TRBD1 (5 bases). CDR3 length: 15 amino acids. Trimming removed 0 bases at V and 3 bases at J, with 12 bases between. From germline, CDR1 is SGDLS and CDR2 YYNGEE. Here the CDR3 DNA reads TGTGCCAGCAGCGTAGGGGGCAATGTCGAAGAGACCCAGTACTTC. This gives the protein CASSVGGNVEETQYF.

The chain combines TRBV10-3 with TRBJ1-3; unclear D gene. V gave up 8 bases and J gave up 0 bases, with 11 bases separating them. This CDR3 region has 14 residues. From germline, CDR1 is ENHRY and CDR2 SYGVKD. The CDR3 sequence: CAIQPGVSGNTIYF. The CDR3 DNA reads TGTGCCATCCAGCCGGGAGTCTCTGGAAACACCATATATTTT.

In its sample, this clone was seen a few times. The V call is TRBV5-4, the J call TRBJ2-2; D gene unclear. The germline gives CDR1 SGHNT, CDR2 YYREEE (reference sequence). The CDR3 has 13 residues. V lost 2 bases, J lost 2 bases, and 4 bases lay in between. CDR3 bases: TGTGCCAGCAGCTTAGCTAACACCGGGGAGCTGTTTTTT. Its translation is CASSLANTGELFF.

This clone was detected a few times. The rearrangement links TRBV7-2 to TRBJ1-1; D unclear. CDR3 length equals 15 residues. Germline assignment: CDR1 SGHTA and CDR2 FQGNSA. V was cut by 2 bases and J by 0 bases, with 10 bases left in between. DNA of the CDR3: TGTGCCAGCAGCTTAAGTCCGGGGTTGAACACTGAAGCTTTCTTT. It translates to CASSLSPGLNTEAFF. The entire variable domain, with the rest obtained from reference TRBV7-2 and TRBJ1-1, is as follows: GAGVSQSPSNKVTEKGKDVELRCDPISGHTALYWYRQSLGQGLEFLIYFQGNSAPDKSGLPSDRFSAERTGGSVSTLTIQRTQQEDSAVYLCASSLSPGLNTEAFFGQGTRLTVV.

This clone was seen only a few times. The rearrangement links TRBV18 to TRBJ2-5; D is unresolved. The germline gives CDR1 KGHSH, CDR2 LQKENI. The CDR3 sequence is 14 residues long. Trimming pared 0 bases from V and 1 base from J, leaving 6 bases between. CDR3 amino acids: CASSPPKPQETQYF. The CDR3 nucleotides are TGTGCCAGCTCACCACCCAAACCCCAAGAGACCCAGTACTTC.

This chain uses TRBV6-1 with TRBJ2-3; 7 bases agree with TRBD2. Germline assignment: CDR1 MNHNS and CDR2 SASEGT. V dropped 3 bases and J dropped 1; count of bases not matched to a gene: 4. The CDR3 sequence is 15 residues long. CDR3 nucleotide sequence: TGTGCCAGCAGTGACAGGCTAGCGGGCACAGATACGCAGTATTTT. It specifies CASSDRLAGTDTQYF.

This sequence joins TRBV6-4 and TRBJ2-1; TRBD2 matches 8 bases. CDR3 size: 15 residues. Germline V gives CDR1 MRHNA, CDR2 SNTAGT. V shed 3 bases, J shed 2 bases, and the junction held 3 bases outside the gene matches. CDR3 DNA: TGTGCCAGCAGTGAACTAGCGGAGCCCTACAATGAGCAGTTCTTC. Translating gives CASSELAEPYNEQFF.

This chain connects TRBV4-3 to TRBJ2-7; perhaps TRBD1 as D (6 bases). V lost 0 bases and J 5 bases, leaving 14 bases between the germline ends. The CDR3 is made up of 15 amino acids. Germline V lookup: CDR1 LGHNA, CDR2 YSLEER. The CDR3 is CASSQENREFNEQYF. Here the CDR3 DNA reads TGCGCCAGCAGCCAAGAAAACAGGGAATTCAACGAGCAGTACTTC.